These T cell receptor beta chains were read from a single sample in a study of T cells after yellow fever vaccination. TCRdb itself ran the 5' RACE reads through MiXCR, one entry per CDR3 protein. The sample contains around 610,000 distinct CDR3 sequences, about 14% of which appear only once. The specimen comprised PBMCs, sampled on the day of the yellow fever booster vaccination. The receptor set was obtained from a young man who received the YFV17D yellow fever vaccine. CDR3s include the opening cysteine and the closing phenylalanine or tryptophan. A D gene is named only where the DNA matches it firmly. Where a row states a size, it is once, few, many or the class of an expanded clone; other rows omit it.

D,J,length,size,V,DNA,CDR3
TRBD1,TRBJ1-2,15,few,TRBV5-1,TGCGCCAGCAGCTCCGGGACAGGCCCTAACTATGGCTACACCTTC,CASSSGTGPNYGYTF
TRBD2,TRBJ2-7,14,few,TRBV20-1,TGCAGTGCCGTCCTAGCGGCCACCTCCTACGAGCAGTACTTC,CSAVLAATSYEQYF
NA,TRBJ1-1,11,many,TRBV7-9,TGTGCCAGCAGCCTGGAACCTGAAGCTTTCTTT,CASSLEPEAFF
NA,TRBJ1-2,14,NA,TRBV5-4,TGTGCCAGCTACCGCGCGACAGAGACCTATGGCTACACCTTC,CASYRATETYGYTF
NA,TRBJ2-1,14,few,TRBV12-3/TRBV12-4,TGTGCCAGCAGTGCCGGGACTTGGGCCAATGAGCAGTTCTTC,CASSAGTWANEQFF
NA,TRBJ2-1,13,NA,TRBV6-1,TGTGCCAGCAGCCTCAGGCGAAGCTATGAGCAGTTCTTC,CASSLRRSYEQFF
NA,TRBJ2-5,13,NA,TRBV20-1,TGCAGTGCTAACACAGGGTACCAAGAGACCCAGTACTTC,CSANTGYQETQYF
NA,TRBJ1-1,13,many,TRBV7-8,TGTGCCAGCAGCTCCCACAGGGTGCCTGAAGCTTTCTTT,CASSSHRVPEAFF
NA,TRBJ2-7,13,NA,TRBV18,TGTGCCAACTCTCGAGGGATCGACTACGAGCAGTACTTC,CANSRGIDYEQYF
TRBD1,TRBJ1-1,13,many,TRBV12-3/TRBV12-4,TGTGCCAGCAGTCGGACAGGAGGGACTGAAGCTTTCTTT,CASSRTGGTEAFF
NA,TRBJ2-7,15,NA,TRBV21-1,TGTGCCAGCAGCCTATACGCGACACGCGCCTACGAGCAGTACTTC,CASSLYATRAYEQYF
NA,TRBJ1-4,16,NA,TRBV10-2,TGCGCCAGCAGTGCGGCGGCACGTTCAACTAATGAAAAACTGTTTTTT,CASSAAARSTNEKLFF
TRBD2,TRBJ2-1,17,once,TRBV6-2/TRBV6-3,TGTGCCAGCAGTATAGGGACCGGGACTAGCGGGAGAGGTGAGCAGTTCTTC,CASSIGTGTSGRGEQFF
NA,TRBJ2-5,14,few,TRBV7-2,TGTGCCAGCAGCCCCGGAGGAGCTGTGGAGACCCAGTACTTC,CASSPGGAVETQYF
NA,TRBJ2-3,14,few,TRBV29-1,TGCAGCGTTGGGCGGGGACTCCCCCCAGATACGCAGTATTTT,CSVGRGLPPDTQYF
NA,TRBJ2-5,13,NA,TRBV25-1,TGTGCCAGCATGTTGGGGGGAACGGAGACCCAGTACTTC,CASMLGGTETQYF
NA,TRBJ1-4,14,few,TRBV5-6,TGTGCCAGCAGCTTGGACAGGCGGAGTGAAAAACTGTTTTTT,CASSLDRRSEKLFF
NA,TRBJ2-7,13,many,TRBV7-9,TGTGCCAGCAGAACAGGGACGGGGGGAGAGCAGTACTTC,CASRTGTGGEQYF
TRBD1,TRBJ2-3,13,NA,TRBV18,TGTGCCAGCTCACCGGACAGGGGAAATACGCAGTATTTT,CASSPDRGNTQYF
NA,TRBJ2-7,13,NA,TRBV20-1,TGCAGTGCTAACCCGGGACGGATCGACGAGCAGTACTTC,CSANPGRIDEQYF
NA,TRBJ2-7,14,few,TRBV28,TGTGCCAGCAGACTCGGGACGGAGGTCGGGGAGCAGTACTTC,CASRLGTEVGEQYF
TRBD1,TRBJ1-5,15,few,TRBV20-1,TGCAGTGCCGCCTTGGGGACAGATAGCAATCAGCCCCAGCATTTT,CSAALGTDSNQPQHF
NA,TRBJ1-6,14,few,TRBV5-1,TGCGCCAGCAGCTTCATACAGGGAGGTTCACCCCTCCACTTT,CASSFIQGGSPLHF
TRBD2,TRBJ2-2,16,few,TRBV5-1,TGCGCCAGCAGCTCGACTAGCGGGGCGAACACCGGGGAGCTGTTTTTT,CASSSTSGANTGELFF
NA,TRBJ1-5,14,NA,TRBV6-1,TGTGCCAGCAGCGAGGGAAATAGCAATCAGCCCCAGCATTTT,CASSEGNSNQPQHF
NA,TRBJ1-5,18,NA,TRBV7-8,TGTGCCAGCAGCGCCGACAGGATCTCTCCCCTTAGCAATCAGCCCCAGCATTTT,CASSADRISPLSNQPQHF
NA,TRBJ2-5,16,few,TRBV4-3,TGCGCCAGCAGCCAAGGTCCAGGCAGTATAGGGGAGACCCAGTACTTC,CASSQGPGSIGETQYF
NA,TRBJ2-1,16,NA,TRBV29-1,TGCAGCGTTGAGACCTCGGGTAGGGGCTCCTACAATGAGCAGTTCTTC,CSVETSGRGSYNEQFF
NA,TRBJ1-2,13,few,TRBV20-1,TGCAGTGCGGAACCGCAGGGCTCCTATGGCTACACCTTC,CSAEPQGSYGYTF
NA,TRBJ2-7,14,NA,TRBV5-6,TGTGCCAGCAGCTTGGACAACCTGGGCGGGGAGCAGTACTTC,CASSLDNLGGEQYF
TRBD2,TRBJ2-1,15,few,TRBV6-1,TGTGCCAGCAGCCGTGCCGGGACTAGCGGATATGAGCAGTTCTTC,CASSRAGTSGYEQFF
TRBD1,TRBJ2-2,14,NA,TRBV6-5,TGTGCCAGCAGTTTACAGGGGGGCACCGGGGAGCCGTTTTTT,CASSLQGGTGEPFF
TRBD2,TRBJ2-7,16,NA,TRBV20-1,TGCAGTGCTCCGATGACCCTTAGCGGGGACTCCTACGAGCAGTACTTC,CSAPMTLSGDSYEQYF
NA,TRBJ1-6,16,few,TRBV7-8,TGTGCCAGCAGCTTATTTTCAGGGAGAAGTAATTCACCCCTCCACTTT,CASSLFSGRSNSPLHF
NA,TRBJ2-7,13,NA,TRBV7-2,TGTGCCAGCAGCGCCCCACTCTCCTACGAGCAGTACTTC,CASSAPLSYEQYF
NA,TRBJ2-6,14,NA,TRBV14,TGTGCCAGCGGCCGTCTCTCTGGGGCCAACGTCCTGACTTTC,CASGRLSGANVLTF
NA,TRBJ2-7,15,NA,TRBV5-5,TGTGCCAGCAGGCAGCTGACCCAGGGTCCCTACGAGCAGTACTTC,CASRQLTQGPYEQYF
NA,TRBJ1-1,12,NA,TRBV5-6,TGTGCCAGCAGCCGGCGGTTCCCTGAAGCTTTCTTT,CASSRRFPEAFF
TRBD1,TRBJ1-3,14,few,TRBV7-2,TGTGCCAGCAGCTCCGGGACAGCTGGAAACACCATATATTTT,CASSSGTAGNTIYF
TRBD1,TRBJ1-1,15,NA,TRBV5-1,TGCGCCAGCAGCTATAACACAGGGGGTTCGACTGAAGCTTTCTTT,CASSYNTGGSTEAFF
TRBD2,TRBJ2-1,13,NA,TRBV11-2,TGTGCCAGCAGCCAGACTAGCGGGGGGGAGCAGTTCTTC,CASSQTSGGEQFF
NA,TRBJ1-1,12,few,TRBV12-3/TRBV12-4,TGTGCCAGCAGTTTTGGGGGGCCAGGAGCTTTCTTT,CASSFGGPGAFF
TRBD2,TRBJ2-1,14,few,TRBV20-1,TGCAGTGCTAAACCCCTAGCGGGAGTGAATGAGCAGTTCTTC,CSAKPLAGVNEQFF
NA,TRBJ2-5,14,once,TRBV5-1,TGCGCCAGCAGCCCGGGGGACGTGACAGAGACCCAGTACTTC,CASSPGDVTETQYF
TRBD2,TRBJ2-1,15,NA,TRBV24-1,TGTGCCACCGAAATGGGACTAGCGGGAGTTGATGAGCAGTTCTTC,CATEMGLAGVDEQFF